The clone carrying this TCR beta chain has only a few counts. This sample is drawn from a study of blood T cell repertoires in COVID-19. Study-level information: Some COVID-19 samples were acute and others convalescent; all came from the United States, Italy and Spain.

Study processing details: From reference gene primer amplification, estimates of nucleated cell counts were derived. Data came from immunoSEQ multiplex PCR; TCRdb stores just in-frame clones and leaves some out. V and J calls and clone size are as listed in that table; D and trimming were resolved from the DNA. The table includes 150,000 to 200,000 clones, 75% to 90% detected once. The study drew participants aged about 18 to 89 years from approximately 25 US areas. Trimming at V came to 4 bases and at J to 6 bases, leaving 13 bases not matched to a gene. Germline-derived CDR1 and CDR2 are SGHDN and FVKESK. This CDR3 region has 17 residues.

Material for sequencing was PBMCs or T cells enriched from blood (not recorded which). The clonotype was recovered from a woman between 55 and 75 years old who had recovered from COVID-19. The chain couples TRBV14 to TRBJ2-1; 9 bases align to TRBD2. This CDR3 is CASSRAPGLAIRNEQFF. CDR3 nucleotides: TGTGCCAGCAGCCGGGCCCCGGGACTAGCTATTCGCAATGAGCAGTTCTTC.